This TCR beta chain was captured in a study of identical twins. Study results and limitations: It was out-of-frame TCR alpha sharing in monozygotic twins that models underestimated.

This clonotype was detected ten times or more. What it recognizes is unknown. Each CDR3 protein is one row after TCRdb ran MiXCR on the 5' RACE reads. The sample records 420,000 or so distinct CDR3 sequences, about 18% being singletons. The V segment lost 6 bases and the J segment 3 bases; nucleotides outside the gene matches: 5. The CDR3 extends over 13 amino acids. Germline values: CDR1 MDHEN, CDR2 SYDVKM. The material sequenced was naive T cells sorted from blood. The clonotype originates from a man in his forties or fifties in good health. The rearrangement uses TRBV28 and TRBJ2-7, with 7 nucleotides matching TRBD1. The chain's CDR3 is CASREQGIYEQYF. The CDR3 DNA is TGTGCCAGCAGGGAACAGGGGATCTACGAGCAGTACTTC.